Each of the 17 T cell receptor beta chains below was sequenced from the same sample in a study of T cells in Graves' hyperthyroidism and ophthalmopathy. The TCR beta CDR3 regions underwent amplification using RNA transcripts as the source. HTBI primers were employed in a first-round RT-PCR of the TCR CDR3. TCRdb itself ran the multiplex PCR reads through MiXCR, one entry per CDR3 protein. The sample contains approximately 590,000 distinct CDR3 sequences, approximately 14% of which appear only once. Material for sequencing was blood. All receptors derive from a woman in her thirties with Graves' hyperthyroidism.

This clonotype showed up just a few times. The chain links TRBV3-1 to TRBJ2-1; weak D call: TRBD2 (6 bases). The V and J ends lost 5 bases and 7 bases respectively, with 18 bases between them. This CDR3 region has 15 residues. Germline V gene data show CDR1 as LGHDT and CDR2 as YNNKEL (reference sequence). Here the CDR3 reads CASSLEGLPRNEQFF. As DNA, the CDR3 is TGTGCCAGCAGCTTGGAGGGACTTCCGAGGAATGAGCAGTTCTTC.

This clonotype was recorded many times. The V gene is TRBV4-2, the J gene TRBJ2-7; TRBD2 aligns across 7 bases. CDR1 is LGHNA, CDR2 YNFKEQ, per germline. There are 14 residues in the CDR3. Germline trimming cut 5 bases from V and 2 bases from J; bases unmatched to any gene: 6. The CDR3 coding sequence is TGTGCCAGCAGCTATGGGGAGGGAACCTACGAGCAGTACTTC. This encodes CASSYGEGTYEQYF.

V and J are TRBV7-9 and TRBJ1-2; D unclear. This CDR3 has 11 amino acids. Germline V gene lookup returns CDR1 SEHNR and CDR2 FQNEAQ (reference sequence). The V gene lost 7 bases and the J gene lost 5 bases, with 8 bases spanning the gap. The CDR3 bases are TGTGCCAGCATTACAGAATATGGCTACACCTTC. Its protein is CASITEYGYTF.

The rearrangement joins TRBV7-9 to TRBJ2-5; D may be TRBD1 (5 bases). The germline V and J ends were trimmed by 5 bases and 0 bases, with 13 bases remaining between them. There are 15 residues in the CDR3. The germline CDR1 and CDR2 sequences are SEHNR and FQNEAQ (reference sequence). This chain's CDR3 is CASSVTGYYQETQYF. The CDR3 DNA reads TGTGCCAGCAGCGTAACAGGTTACTACCAAGAGACCCAGTACTTC.

CDR3 region: CASTTKAGVGYTF. The CDR3 nucleotides read TGTGCCAGCACCACAAAGGCAGGTGTGGGCTACACCTTC. The V gene is TRBV27, the J gene TRBJ1-2; D is unclear. CDR1 is MNHEY, CDR2 SMNVEV, per germline (reference sequence). V was shortened by 7 bases and J by 8 bases, with 17 bases between the two germline ends. The CDR3 has 13 residues.

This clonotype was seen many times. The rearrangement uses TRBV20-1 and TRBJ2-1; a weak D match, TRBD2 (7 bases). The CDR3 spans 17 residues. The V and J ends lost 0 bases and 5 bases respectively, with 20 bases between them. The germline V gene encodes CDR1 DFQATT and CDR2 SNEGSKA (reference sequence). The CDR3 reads CSAREGAGAGVNNEQFF. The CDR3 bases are TGCAGTGCTAGAGAGGGGGCCGGTGCGGGAGTCAACAATGAGCAGTTCTTC.

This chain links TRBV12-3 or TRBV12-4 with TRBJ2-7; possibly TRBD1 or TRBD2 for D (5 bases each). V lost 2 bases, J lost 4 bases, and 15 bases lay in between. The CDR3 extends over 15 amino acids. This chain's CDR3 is CASSLMEAEGYEQYF. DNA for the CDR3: TGTGCCAGCAGTTTAATGGAAGCCGAGGGGTACGAGCAGTACTTC.

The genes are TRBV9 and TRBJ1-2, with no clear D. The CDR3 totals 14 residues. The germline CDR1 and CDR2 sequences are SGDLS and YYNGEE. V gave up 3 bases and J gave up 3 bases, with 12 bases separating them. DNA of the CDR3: TGTGCCAGCAGCGCTGCTGGTCGACACTATGGCTACACCTTC. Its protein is CASSAAGRHYGYTF. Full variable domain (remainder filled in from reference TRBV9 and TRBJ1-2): DSGVTQTPKHLITATGQRVTLRCSPRSGDLSVYWYQQSLDQGLQFLIQYYNGEERAKGNILERFSAQQFPDLHSELNLSSLELGDSALYFCASSAAGRHYGYTFGSGTRLTVV.

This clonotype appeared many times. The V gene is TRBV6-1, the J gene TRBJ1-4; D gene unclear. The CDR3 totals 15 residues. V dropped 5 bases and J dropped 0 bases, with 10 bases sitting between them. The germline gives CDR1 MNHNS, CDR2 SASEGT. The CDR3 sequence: CASSLRGSTNEKLFF. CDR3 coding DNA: TGTGCCAGCAGTTTGCGGGGATCAACTAATGAAAAACTGTTTTTT.

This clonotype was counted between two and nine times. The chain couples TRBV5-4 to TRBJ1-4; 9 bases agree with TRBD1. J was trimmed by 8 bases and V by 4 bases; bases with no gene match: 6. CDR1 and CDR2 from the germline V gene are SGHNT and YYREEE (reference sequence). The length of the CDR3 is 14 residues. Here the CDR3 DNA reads TGTGCCAGCAGCCCGGGACAGGGAAGGGAAAAACTGTTTTTT. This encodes CASSPGQGREKLFF.

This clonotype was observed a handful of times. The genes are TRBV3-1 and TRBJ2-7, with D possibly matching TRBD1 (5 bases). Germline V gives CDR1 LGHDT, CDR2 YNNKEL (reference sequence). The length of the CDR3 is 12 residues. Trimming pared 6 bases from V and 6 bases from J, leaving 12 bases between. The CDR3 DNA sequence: TGTGCCAGCAGTAACAGGCTCTCCGAGCAGTACTTC. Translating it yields CASSNRLSEQYF.

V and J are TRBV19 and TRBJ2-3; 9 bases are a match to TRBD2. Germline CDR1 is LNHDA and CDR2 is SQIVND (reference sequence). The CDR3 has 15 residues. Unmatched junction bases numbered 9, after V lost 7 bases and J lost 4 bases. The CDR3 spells CASTPSGTTADTQYF. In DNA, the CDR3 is TGTGCCAGTACCCCTAGCGGGACCACCGCAGATACGCAGTATTTT.

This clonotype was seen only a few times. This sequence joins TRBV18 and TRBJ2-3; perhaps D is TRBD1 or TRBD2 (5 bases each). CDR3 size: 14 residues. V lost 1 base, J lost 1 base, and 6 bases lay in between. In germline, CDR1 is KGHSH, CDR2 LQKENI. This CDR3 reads CASSPRDGTDTQYF. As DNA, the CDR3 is TGTGCCAGCTCACCACGGGACGGCACAGATACGCAGTATTTT. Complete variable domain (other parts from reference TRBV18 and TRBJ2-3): NAGVMQNPRHLVRRRGQEARLRCSPMKGHSHVYWYRQLPEEGLKFMVYLQKENIIDESGMPKERFSAEFPKEGPSILRIQQVVRGDSAAYFCASSPRDGTDTQYFGPGTRLTVL.

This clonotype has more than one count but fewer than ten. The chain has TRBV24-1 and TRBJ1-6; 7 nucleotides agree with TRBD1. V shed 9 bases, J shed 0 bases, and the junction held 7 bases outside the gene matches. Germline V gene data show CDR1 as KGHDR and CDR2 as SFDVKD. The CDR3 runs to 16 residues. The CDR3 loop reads CATPRGASSYNSPLHF. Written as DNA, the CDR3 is TGTGCCACCCCCAGGGGGGCGAGCTCCTATAATTCACCCCTCCACTTT.

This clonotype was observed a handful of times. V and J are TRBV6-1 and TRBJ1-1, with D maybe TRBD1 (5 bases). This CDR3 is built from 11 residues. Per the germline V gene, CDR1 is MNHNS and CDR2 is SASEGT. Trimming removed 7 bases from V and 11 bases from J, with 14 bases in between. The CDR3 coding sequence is TGTGCCAGCAAGAAGGGTGGGGGGGCTTTCTTT. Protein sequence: CASKKGGGAFF.

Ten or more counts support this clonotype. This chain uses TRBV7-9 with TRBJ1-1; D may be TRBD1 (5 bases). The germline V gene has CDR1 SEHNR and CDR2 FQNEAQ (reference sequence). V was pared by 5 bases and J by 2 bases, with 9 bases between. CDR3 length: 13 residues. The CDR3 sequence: CASSKQDNTEAFF. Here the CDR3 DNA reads TGTGCCAGCAGCAAACAGGATAACACTGAAGCTTTCTTT.

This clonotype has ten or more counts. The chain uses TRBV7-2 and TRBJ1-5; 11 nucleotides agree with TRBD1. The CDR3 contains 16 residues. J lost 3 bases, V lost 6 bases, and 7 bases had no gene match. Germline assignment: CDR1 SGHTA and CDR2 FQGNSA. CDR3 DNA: TGTGCCAGCAGTCCATTAGGACAGGGGGCCAATCAGCCCCAGCATTTT. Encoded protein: CASSPLGQGANQPQHF.